This T cell receptor (beta chain) was found in a study of human T cells and chemical hapten exposure. TCRdb analysed the RACE reads with MiXCR anew, one entry per CDR3 protein. Here the sample spans a few hundred thousand distinct CDR3 sequences, approximately 8.6% being singletons. The V gene's germline CDR1 is SQVTM and CDR2 ANQGSEA. V dropped 4 bases and J dropped 2 bases, with 10 bases sitting between them. This CDR3 contains 13 residues. Time point in this sample: pre-sensitization, week 0. The treatment was: therapeutic diphenylcyclopropenone sensitization with weekly scalp DPC. V is TRBV29-1 and J is TRBJ2-3; either TRBD1 or TRBD2 may supply D (5 bases each). This receptor was taken from a woman aged 35 to 49 with alopecia areata. Some clones in this sample may be carry-over from other donors' samples. Material: whole blood, obtained in connection with sensitization to the hapten diphenylcyclopropenone (DPC). This chain's CDR3 is CSVGGGYTDTQYF. The CDR3 DNA sequence: TGCAGCGTTGGGGGCGGGTACACAGATACGCAGTATTTT.